This T cell receptor (beta chain) was profiled in a study of beta chain features in type 1 diabetes. Overall study results and limits: Significant though moderate, a shortening of TCRB CDR3s appeared in all four CD4+ subsets of Type 1 diabetes patients.

As to this clone: Its antigen is unknown.

Expressed TCRB transcripts were sequenced because the entire RNA isolate underwent reverse transcription. Profiled with immunoSEQ multiplex PCR; TCRdb holds only in-frame clones, not every one. The sample records hundreds of thousands of clones, roughly 13% being singletons. The CDR3 length is 15 residues. Trimming took 5 bases from V and 7 from J, leaving 20 bases between them. CDR1 SGHVS and CDR2 FQNEAQ come from the germline V gene. The receptor's source is a young man with type 1 diabetes. V and J are TRBV7-8 and TRBJ1-2; TRBD1 might be the D (6 bases). Material: naive CD4+ T cells from blood. Written as DNA, the CDR3 is TGTGCCAGCAGCCCCCCTAGACAGGACGCAAGTGGCTACACCTTC. Translated: CASSPPRQDASGYTF.